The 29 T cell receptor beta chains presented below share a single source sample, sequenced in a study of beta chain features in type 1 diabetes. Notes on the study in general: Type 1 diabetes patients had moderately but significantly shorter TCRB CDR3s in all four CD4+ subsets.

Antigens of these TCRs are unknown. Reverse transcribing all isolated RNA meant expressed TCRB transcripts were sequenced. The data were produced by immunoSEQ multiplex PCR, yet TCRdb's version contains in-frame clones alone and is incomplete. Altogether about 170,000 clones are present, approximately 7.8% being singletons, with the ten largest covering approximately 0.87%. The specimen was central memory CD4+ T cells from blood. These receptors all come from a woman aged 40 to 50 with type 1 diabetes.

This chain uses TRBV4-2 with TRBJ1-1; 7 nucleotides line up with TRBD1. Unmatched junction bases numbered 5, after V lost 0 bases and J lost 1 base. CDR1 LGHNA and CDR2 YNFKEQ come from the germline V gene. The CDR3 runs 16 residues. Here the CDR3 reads CASSQDQGDWNTEAFF. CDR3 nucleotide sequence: TGTGCCAGCAGCCAAGACCAGGGGGATTGGAACACTGAAGCTTTCTTT.

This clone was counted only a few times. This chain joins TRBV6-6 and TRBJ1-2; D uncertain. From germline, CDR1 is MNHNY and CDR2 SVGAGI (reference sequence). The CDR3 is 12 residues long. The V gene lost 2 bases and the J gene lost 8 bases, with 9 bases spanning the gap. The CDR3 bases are TGTGCCAGCAGTTACGATCAGAGGGGCTACACCTTC. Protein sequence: CASSYDQRGYTF.

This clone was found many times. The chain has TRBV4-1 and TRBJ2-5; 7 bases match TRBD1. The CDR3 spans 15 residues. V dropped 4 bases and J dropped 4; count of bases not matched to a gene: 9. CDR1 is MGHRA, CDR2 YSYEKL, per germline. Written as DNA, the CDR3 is TGCGCCAGCAGCCCTTTCGGACAGGAAGGAGAGACCCAGTACTTC. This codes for CASSPFGQEGETQYF.

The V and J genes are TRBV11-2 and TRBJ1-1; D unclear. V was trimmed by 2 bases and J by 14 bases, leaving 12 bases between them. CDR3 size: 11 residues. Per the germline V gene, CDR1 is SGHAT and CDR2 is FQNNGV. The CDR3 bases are TGTGCCAGCAGCTTACAGGTACAATCCTTCTTT. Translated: CASSLQVQSFF.

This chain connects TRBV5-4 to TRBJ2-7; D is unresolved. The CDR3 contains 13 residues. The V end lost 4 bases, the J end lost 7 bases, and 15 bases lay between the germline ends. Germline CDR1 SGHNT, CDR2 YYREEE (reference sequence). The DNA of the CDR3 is TGTGCCAGCAGCCCCTCGCTATTCAGGGAGCAGTACTTC. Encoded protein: CASSPSLFREQYF.

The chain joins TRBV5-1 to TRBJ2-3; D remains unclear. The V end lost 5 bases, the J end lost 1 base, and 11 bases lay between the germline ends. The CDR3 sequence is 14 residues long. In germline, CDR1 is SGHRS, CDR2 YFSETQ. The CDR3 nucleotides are TGCGCCAGCAGACCTCGGAGCGGCACAGATACGCAGTATTTT. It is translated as CASRPRSGTDTQYF.

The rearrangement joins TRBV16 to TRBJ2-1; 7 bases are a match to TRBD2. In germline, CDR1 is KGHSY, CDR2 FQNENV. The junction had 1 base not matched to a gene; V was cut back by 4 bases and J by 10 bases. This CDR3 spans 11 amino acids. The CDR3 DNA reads TGTGCCAGCAGCCCGCGGGGGGAGCAGTTCTTC. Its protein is CASSPRGEQFF. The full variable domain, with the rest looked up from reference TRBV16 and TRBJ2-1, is GEEVAQTPKHLVRGEGQKAKLYCAPIKGHSYVFWYQQVLKNEFKFLISFQNENVFDETGMPKERFSAKCLPNSPCSLEIQATKLEDSAVYFCASSPRGEQFFGPGTRLTVL.

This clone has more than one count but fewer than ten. The CDR3 here is CASMSVASFGDTQYF. The CDR3 DNA sequence: TGTGCCTCGATGTCGGTGGCTAGTTTCGGAGATACGCAGTATTTT. The V gene is TRBV6-5, the J gene TRBJ2-3; D gene unclear. The CDR3 length is 15 residues. V lost 11 bases and J lost 5, with 23 bases in between. Germline V gene sequence: CDR1 MNHEY, CDR2 SVGAGI.

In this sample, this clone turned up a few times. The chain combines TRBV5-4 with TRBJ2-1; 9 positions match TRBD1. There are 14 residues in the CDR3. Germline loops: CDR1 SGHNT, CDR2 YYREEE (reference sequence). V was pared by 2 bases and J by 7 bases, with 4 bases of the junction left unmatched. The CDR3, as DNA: TGTGCCAGCAGCTTACAGGGGGCCTTGAATGAGCAGTTCTTC. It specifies CASSLQGALNEQFF.

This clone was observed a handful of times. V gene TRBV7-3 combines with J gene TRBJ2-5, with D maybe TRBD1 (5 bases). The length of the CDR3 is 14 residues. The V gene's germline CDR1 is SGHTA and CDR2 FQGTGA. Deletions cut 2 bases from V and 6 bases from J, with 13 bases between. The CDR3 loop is CASSLGALGQTQYF. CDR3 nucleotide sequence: TGTGCCAGCAGCTTAGGGGCCTTGGGGCAGACCCAGTACTTC. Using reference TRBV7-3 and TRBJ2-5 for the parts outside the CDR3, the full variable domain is GAGVSQTPSNKVTEKGKYVELRCDPISGHTALYWYRQSLGQGPEFLIYFQGTGAADDSGLPNDRFFAVRPEGSVSTLKIQRTERGDSAVYLCASSLGALGQTQYFGPGTRLLVL.

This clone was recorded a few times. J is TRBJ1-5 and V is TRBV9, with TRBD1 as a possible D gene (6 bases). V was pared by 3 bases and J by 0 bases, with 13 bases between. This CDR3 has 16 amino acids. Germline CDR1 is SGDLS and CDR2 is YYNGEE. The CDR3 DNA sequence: TGTGCCAGCAGCGCCTCGGGACACCTTAGCAATCAGCCCCAGCATTTT. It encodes CASSASGHLSNQPQHF. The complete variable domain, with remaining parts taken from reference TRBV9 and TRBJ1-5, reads DSGVTQTPKHLITATGQRVTLRCSPRSGDLSVYWYQQSLDQGLQFLIQYYNGEERAKGNILERFSAQQFPDLHSELNLSSLELGDSALYFCASSASGHLSNQPQHFGDGTRLSIL.

CDR3 residues: CASSLERDNQPQHF. Here the CDR3 DNA reads TGTGCCAGCAGCTTGGAGAGGGACAATCAGCCCCAGCATTTT. The chain couples TRBV5-6 to TRBJ1-5, with D uncertain. Germline V gene lookup returns CDR1 SGHDT and CDR2 YYEEEE. The CDR3 covers 14 residues. V was cut by 0 bases and J by 3 bases, with 7 bases left in between. Variable domain in full (rest from reference TRBV5-6 and TRBJ1-5): DAGVTQSPTHLIKTRGQQVTLRCSPKSGHDTVSWYQQALGQGPQFIFQYYEEEERQRGNFPDRFSGHQFPNYSSELNVNALLLGDSALYLCASSLERDNQPQHFGDGTRLSIL.

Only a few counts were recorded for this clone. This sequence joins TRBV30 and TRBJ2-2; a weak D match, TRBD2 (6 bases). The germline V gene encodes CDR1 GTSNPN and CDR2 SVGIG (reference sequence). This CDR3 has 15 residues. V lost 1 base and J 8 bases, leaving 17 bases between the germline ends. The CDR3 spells CAWSGVEGFTGELFF. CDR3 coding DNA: TGTGCCTGGAGTGGGGTGGAGGGATTCACTGGGGAGCTGTTTTTT.

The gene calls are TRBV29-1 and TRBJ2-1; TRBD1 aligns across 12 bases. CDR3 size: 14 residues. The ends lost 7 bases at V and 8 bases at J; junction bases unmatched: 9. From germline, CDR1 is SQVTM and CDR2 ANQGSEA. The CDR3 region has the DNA TGCAGCGCTGCCGGGACAGGGGGCTTAGATGAGCAGTTCTTC. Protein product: CSAAGTGGLDEQFF.

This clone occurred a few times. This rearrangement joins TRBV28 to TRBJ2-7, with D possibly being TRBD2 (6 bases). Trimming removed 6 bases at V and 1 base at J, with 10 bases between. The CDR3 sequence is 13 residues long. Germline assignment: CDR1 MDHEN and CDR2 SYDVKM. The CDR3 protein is CASSPGGSYEQYF. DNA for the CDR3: TGTGCCAGCAGCCCTGGGGGGTCCTACGAGCAGTACTTC.

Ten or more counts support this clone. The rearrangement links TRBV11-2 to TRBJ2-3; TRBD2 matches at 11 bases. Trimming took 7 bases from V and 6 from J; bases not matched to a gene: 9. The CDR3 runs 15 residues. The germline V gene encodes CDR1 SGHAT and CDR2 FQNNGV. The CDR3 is CASTPLAGGTDTQYF. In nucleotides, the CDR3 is TGTGCCAGCACCCCCCTAGCGGGAGGTACCGATACGCAGTATTTT.

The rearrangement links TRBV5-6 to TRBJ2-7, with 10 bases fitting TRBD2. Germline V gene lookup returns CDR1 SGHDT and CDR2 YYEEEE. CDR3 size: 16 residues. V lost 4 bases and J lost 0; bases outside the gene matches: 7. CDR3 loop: CASSLGLAVSSYEQYF. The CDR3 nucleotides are TGTGCCAGCAGCCTTGGACTAGCGGTAAGCTCCTACGAGCAGTACTTC. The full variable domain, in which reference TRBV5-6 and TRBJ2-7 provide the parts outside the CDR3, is DAGVTQSPTHLIKTRGQQVTLRCSPKSGHDTVSWYQQALGQGPQFIFQYYEEEERQRGNFPDRFSGHQFPNYSSELNVNALLLGDSALYLCASSLGLAVSSYEQYFGPGTRLTVT.

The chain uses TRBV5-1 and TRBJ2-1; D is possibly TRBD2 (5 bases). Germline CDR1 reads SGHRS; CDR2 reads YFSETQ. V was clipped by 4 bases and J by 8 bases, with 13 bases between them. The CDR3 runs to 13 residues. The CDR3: CASSPRVADEQFF. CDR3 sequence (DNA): TGCGCCAGCAGCCCGAGGGTGGCTGATGAGCAGTTCTTC.

CDR3 loop: CASSLVSDHRELFF. As DNA, the CDR3 is TGCGCCAGCAGCTTGGTCAGCGATCACCGGGAGCTGTTTTTT. V usage is TRBV5-1 and J usage is TRBJ2-2; D gene uncertain. The V end lost 0 bases, the J end lost 9 bases, and 12 bases lay between the germline ends. This CDR3 has 14 residues. The germline V gene has CDR1 SGHRS and CDR2 YFSETQ.

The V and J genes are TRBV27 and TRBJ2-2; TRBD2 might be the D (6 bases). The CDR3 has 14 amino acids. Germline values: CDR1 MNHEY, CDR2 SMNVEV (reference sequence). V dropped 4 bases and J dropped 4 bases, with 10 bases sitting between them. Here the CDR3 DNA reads TGTGCCAGCAGTTGGACTATCACCACCGGGGAGCTGTTTTTT. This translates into CASSWTITTGELFF.

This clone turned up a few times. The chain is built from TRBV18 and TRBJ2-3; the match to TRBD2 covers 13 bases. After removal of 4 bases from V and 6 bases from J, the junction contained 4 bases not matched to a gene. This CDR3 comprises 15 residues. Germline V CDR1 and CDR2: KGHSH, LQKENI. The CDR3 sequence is CASSRTSGRLDTQYF. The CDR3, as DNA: TGTGCCAGCTCACGGACTAGCGGGAGACTCGATACGCAGTATTTT.

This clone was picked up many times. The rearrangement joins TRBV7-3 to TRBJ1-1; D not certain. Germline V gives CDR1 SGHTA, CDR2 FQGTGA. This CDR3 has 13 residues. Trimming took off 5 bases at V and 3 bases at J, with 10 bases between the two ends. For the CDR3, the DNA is TGTGCCAGCAGCGATCGGTATGACACTGAAGCTTTCTTT. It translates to CASSDRYDTEAFF.

The CDR3 nucleotides are TGTGCCAGCAGTGGCCCTAGAGAACGCTACACCTTC. Amino acids: CASSGPRERYTF. The rearrangement uses TRBV25-1 and TRBJ1-2; D not resolved. V lost 4 bases and J 9 bases, leaving 12 bases between the germline ends. The germline V gene encodes CDR1 MGHDK and CDR2 SYGVNS. The CDR3 covers 12 residues.

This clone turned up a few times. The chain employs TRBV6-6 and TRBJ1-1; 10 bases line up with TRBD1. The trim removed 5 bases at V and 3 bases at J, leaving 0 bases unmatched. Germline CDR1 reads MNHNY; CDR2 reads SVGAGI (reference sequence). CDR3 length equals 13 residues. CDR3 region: CASSGTGDTEAFF. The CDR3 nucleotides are TGTGCCAGCAGTGGGACAGGGGACACTGAAGCTTTCTTT.

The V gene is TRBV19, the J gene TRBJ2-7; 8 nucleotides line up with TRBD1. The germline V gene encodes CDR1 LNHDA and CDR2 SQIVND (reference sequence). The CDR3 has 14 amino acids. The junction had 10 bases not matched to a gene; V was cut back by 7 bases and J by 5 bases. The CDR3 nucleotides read TGTGCCAGTACCCCGCGGACAGGGATCGACGAGCAGTACTTC. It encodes CASTPRTGIDEQYF.

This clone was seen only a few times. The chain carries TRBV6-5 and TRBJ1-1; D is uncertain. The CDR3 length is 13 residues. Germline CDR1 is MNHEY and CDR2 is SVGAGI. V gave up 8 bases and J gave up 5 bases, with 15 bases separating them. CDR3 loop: CASSDGRYTEAFF. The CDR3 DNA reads TGTGCCAGCTCCGACGGGAGATATACTGAAGCTTTCTTT.

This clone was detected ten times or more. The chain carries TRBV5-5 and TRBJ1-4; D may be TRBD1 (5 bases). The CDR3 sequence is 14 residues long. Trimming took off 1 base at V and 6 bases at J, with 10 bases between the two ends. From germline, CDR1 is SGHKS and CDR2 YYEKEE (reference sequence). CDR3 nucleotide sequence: TGTGCCAGCAGCTTGAGGAGCAGGGATGAAAAACTGTTTTTT. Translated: CASSLRSRDEKLFF.

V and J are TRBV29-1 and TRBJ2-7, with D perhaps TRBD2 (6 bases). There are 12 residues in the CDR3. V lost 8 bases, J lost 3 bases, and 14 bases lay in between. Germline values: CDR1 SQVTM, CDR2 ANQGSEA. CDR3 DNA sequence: TGCAGCTCTCAGTACGGGGGCTACGAGCAGTACTTC. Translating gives CSSQYGGYEQYF.

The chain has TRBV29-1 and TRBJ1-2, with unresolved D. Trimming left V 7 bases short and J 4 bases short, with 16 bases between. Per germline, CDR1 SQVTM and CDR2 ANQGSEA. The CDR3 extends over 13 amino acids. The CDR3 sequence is CSARGGWGYGYTF. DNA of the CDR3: TGCAGCGCCCGGGGAGGGTGGGGCTATGGCTACACCTTC.